The 22 T cell receptor beta chains listed next were all sequenced from one sample in a study of blood T cell repertoires in COVID-19. The table came from immunoSEQ multiplex PCR; TCRdb's copy has only in-frame clones and leaves some out. The table includes about 130,000 clones, around 81% detected once. The specimen sequenced was peripheral blood. These receptor sequences come from a man aged 35 to 55 with active or convalescent COVID-19.

The chain links TRBV20-1 to TRBJ2-5; maybe TRBD2 (5 bases). V was pared by 3 bases and J by 4 bases, with 15 bases between. Looked up from germline, CDR1 is DFQATT and CDR2 is SNEGSKA (reference sequence). The length of the CDR3 is 14 residues. Here the CDR3 DNA reads TGCAGTGCTAGTTTCGAGGGCAGAGGAGAGACCCAGTACTTC. Protein sequence: CSASFEGRGETQYF.

The V gene is TRBV7-9, the J gene TRBJ1-2, with D tentatively TRBD1 (6 bases). The germline V and J ends were trimmed by 5 bases and 7 bases, with 14 bases remaining between them. Germline assignment: CDR1 SEHNR and CDR2 FQNEAQ (reference sequence). The CDR3 runs 13 residues. CDR3 sequence (DNA): TGTGCCAGCAGCAAACAGGGTACCCCTGGCTACACCTTC. Translated, it gives CASSKQGTPGYTF.

This clone was recorded only once. The chain links TRBV12-3 or TRBV12-4 to TRBJ1-6, with 7 bases that match TRBD1. CDR3 length: 13 amino acids. The J segment lost 5 bases and the V segment lost 6 bases, leaving 1 base of the junction unmatched. The CDR3 is CASRQGHNSPLHF. In DNA form, the CDR3 reads TGTGCCAGCAGACAGGGGCATAATTCACCCCTCCACTTT.

This clone has just one count. The V gene is TRBV5-4, the J gene TRBJ1-5; 9 bases match TRBD1. V lost 5 bases, J lost 0 bases, and 3 bases stayed unmatched. Germline V CDR1 and CDR2: SGHNT, YYREEE (reference sequence). This CDR3 spans 15 amino acids. The CDR3 sequence: CASSLDRGSNQPQHF. DNA for the CDR3: TGTGCCAGCAGTCTGGACAGGGGTAGCAATCAGCCCCAGCATTTT.

The genes are TRBV24-1 and TRBJ1-4; the D is unclear. The CDR3 runs to 16 residues. Trimming cost V 6 bases and J 4 bases, with 17 bases left between them. Germline CDR1 and CDR2: KGHDR and SFDVKD. CDR3 sequence (DNA): TGTGCCACCAGTCCCAACGGGAGGGCGAATAATGAAAAACTGTTTTTT. Translated, it gives CATSPNGRANNEKLFF.

CDR3 protein: CAIKRTSGGQDTQYF. For the CDR3, the DNA is TGTGCCATCAAAAGGACTAGCGGGGGGCAAGATACGCAGTATTTT. V is TRBV10-3 and J is TRBJ2-3, with TRBD2 matching 14 bases. With V trimmed by 7 bases and J by 5 bases, 5 bases remained unmatched. The CDR3 runs to 15 residues. The germline gives CDR1 ENHRY, CDR2 SYGVKD.

The chain is built from TRBV5-1 and TRBJ2-3, with TRBD1 identical over 8 bases. The CDR3 is 15 amino acids. The germline V gene encodes CDR1 SGHRS and CDR2 YFSETQ. J was trimmed by 4 bases and V by 0 bases; bases with no gene match: 4. CDR3 nucleotides: TGCGCCAGCAGCTTGGGTCAGGGGGCCCCAGATACGCAGTATTTT. Residues: CASSLGQGAPDTQYF.

This chain connects TRBV5-4 to TRBJ2-5; D is perhaps TRBD2 (6 bases). The CDR3 has 15 residues. The V gene's germline CDR1 is SGHNT and CDR2 YYREEE (reference sequence). Trimming cost V 3 bases and J 2 bases, with 14 bases left between them. In DNA form, the CDR3 reads TGTGCCAGCAGCTCCCGGGACTCCATTCAAGAGACCCAGTACTTC. Amino acids: CASSSRDSIQETQYF.

The CDR3 sequence: CASSFNSGGAHEQFF. CDR3 sequence (DNA): TGTGCCAGCAGCTTTAATAGCGGGGGGGCCCATGAGCAGTTCTTC. The chain recombines TRBV7-2 with TRBJ2-1; 11 bases are shared with TRBD2. J gave up 8 bases and V 3 bases, and 6 bases lay outside the gene matches. This CDR3 is 15 amino acids long. The germline V gene has CDR1 SGHTA and CDR2 FQGNSA.

This clone was seen only a few times. The rearrangement links TRBV10-3 to TRBJ1-3; weak D call: TRBD1 (5 bases). The CDR3 runs to 15 residues. V was shortened by 8 bases and J by 0 bases, with 14 bases between the two germline ends. Germline assignment: CDR1 ENHRY and CDR2 SYGVKD. The CDR3 spells CAIGKQVFSGNTIYF. Written as DNA, the CDR3 is TGTGCCATCGGAAAACAGGTATTCTCTGGAAACACCATATATTTT.

For the CDR3, the DNA is TGCGCCAGCAGCTTTGACACTAACTATGGCTACACCTTC. It specifies CASSFDTNYGYTF. The chain has TRBV5-1 and TRBJ1-2; D is unclear. Germline assignment: CDR1 SGHRS and CDR2 YFSETQ. Trimming removed 2 bases at V and 0 bases at J, with 5 bases between. The CDR3 consists of 13 residues.

The chain combines TRBV5-1 with TRBJ1-6; D remains unclear. Germline V gene data show CDR1 as SGHRS and CDR2 as YFSETQ. Trimming pared 7 bases from V and 7 bases from J, leaving 12 bases between. CDR3 length equals 13 residues. The CDR3 region is CASRGENNSPLHF. Written as DNA, the CDR3 is TGCGCCAGCCGAGGCGAAAACAATTCACCCCTCCACTTT.

This clone appeared a few times. The CDR3 region is CASSGTGDQPQHF. CDR3 in DNA: TGTGCCAGTAGTGGGACAGGGGATCAGCCCCAGCATTTT. V and J are TRBV19 and TRBJ1-5, with 10 bases matching TRBD1. Trimming at V came to 5 bases and at J to 5 bases, leaving 0 bases not matched to a gene. Germline V gene sequence: CDR1 LNHDA, CDR2 SQIVND (reference sequence). The CDR3 totals 13 residues. The variable domain in full, completed from reference TRBV19 and TRBJ1-5, reads DGGITQSPKYLFRKEGQNVTLSCEQNLNHDAMYWYRQDPGQGLRLIYYSQIVNDFQKGDIAEGYSVSREKKESFPLTVTSAQKNPTAFYLCASSGTGDQPQHFGDGTRLSIL.

V usage is TRBV7-2 and J usage is TRBJ2-7, with D possibly being TRBD2 (6 bases). The V end lost 5 bases, the J end lost 2 bases, and 19 bases lay between the germline ends. Germline assignment: CDR1 SGHTA and CDR2 FQGNSA. CDR3 length: 16 amino acids. In DNA, the CDR3 is TGTGCCAGCAGCGCGGGGCGGGGACCTCGGACCTACGAGCAGTACTTC. Translated, it gives CASSAGRGPRTYEQYF.

The chain carries TRBV2 and TRBJ2-1; 12 nucleotides line up with TRBD2. Germline V gene data show CDR1 as SNHLY and CDR2 as FYNNEI. The J segment lost 4 bases and the V segment lost 6 bases, leaving 13 bases of the junction unmatched. There are 18 residues in the CDR3. The CDR3 DNA follows: TGTGCCAGCAGCCCCCCGACTAGCGGGGGAGACTATTACAATGAGCAGTTCTTC. This sequence encodes CASSPPTSGGDYYNEQFF.

Only a few counts were recorded for this clone. This chain joins TRBV7-2 and TRBJ2-2; D possibly corresponds to TRBD2 (5 bases). V was clipped by 6 bases and J by 1 base, with 12 bases between them. The CDR3 is made up of 15 amino acids. CDR1 is SGHTA and CDR2 is FQGNSA in the germline V gene. The CDR3 nucleotides are TGTGCCAGCAGTTTCCAACGGGGGAACACCGGGGAGCTGTTTTTT. Protein: CASSFQRGNTGELFF. The entire variable domain, with the rest obtained from reference TRBV7-2 and TRBJ2-2, is as follows: GAGVSQSPSNKVTEKGKDVELRCDPISGHTALYWYRQSLGQGLEFLIYFQGNSAPDKSGLPSDRFSAERTGGSVSTLTIQRTQQEDSAVYLCASSFQRGNTGELFFGEGSRLTVL.

The chain recombines TRBV7-2 with TRBJ1-1; D is unresolved. The CDR3 is made up of 15 amino acids. CDR1 is SGHTA, CDR2 FQGNSA, per germline. Trimming shortened V by 2 bases and J by 0 bases, and 10 bases separated the two germline ends. The CDR3 region is CASSLTTHVNTEAFF. In nucleotides, the CDR3 is TGTGCCAGCAGCTTAACGACACACGTGAACACTGAAGCTTTCTTT.

This clone was found once. This sequence joins TRBV29-1 and TRBJ2-5, with 10 bases fitting TRBD2. CDR1 is SQVTM, CDR2 ANQGSEA, per germline. The CDR3 length is 13 residues. V lost 1 base, J lost 6 bases, and 2 bases stayed unmatched. Here the CDR3 reads CSVEASGGKTQYF. Written as DNA, the CDR3 is TGCAGCGTTGAAGCTAGCGGGGGAAAGACCCAGTACTTC.

The CDR3 spells CASSYLGLADEQYF. DNA of the CDR3: TGTGCCAGCAGTTACTTGGGACTAGCGGACGAGCAGTACTTC. This chain connects TRBV6-2 or TRBV6-3 to TRBJ2-7; 11 bases are a match to TRBD2. In germline, CDR1 is MNHEY, CDR2 SVGEGT. With 1 base clipped from V and 5 bases from J, the junction kept 1 base outside the gene matches. The CDR3 loop spans 14 amino acids.

V is TRBV5-5 and J is TRBJ1-1, with D perhaps TRBD1 (5 bases). Germline V CDR1 and CDR2: SGHKS, YYEKEE (reference sequence). This CDR3 spans 12 amino acids. Deletions cut 2 bases from V and 10 bases from J, with 12 bases between. The CDR3 bases are TGTGCCAGCAGCTTATCACAGGACGTAGCTTTCTTT. Encoded protein: CASSLSQDVAFF.

V gene TRBV7-3 combines with J gene TRBJ2-7; D might be TRBD2 (5 bases). V was shortened by 3 bases and J by 0 bases, with 9 bases between the two germline ends. The germline V gene encodes CDR1 SGHTA and CDR2 FQGTGA. This CDR3 has 14 residues. CDR3 residues: CASSFTGDSYEQYF. As DNA, the CDR3 is TGTGCCAGCAGCTTTACCGGGGACTCCTACGAGCAGTACTTC.

In this sample, this clone turned up once. The chain recombines TRBV30 with TRBJ1-3, with D perhaps TRBD1 (5 bases). Germline V CDR1 and CDR2: GTSNPN, SVGIG (reference sequence). Trimming shortened V by 8 bases and J by 2 bases, and 13 bases separated the two germline ends. The CDR3 spans 13 residues. The CDR3 is CARGTQAGNTIYF. The CDR3 bases are TGTGCCAGAGGGACTCAGGCTGGAAACACCATATATTTT.